This T cell receptor beta chain was identified during a study of blood T cell repertoires in COVID-19. About the study: Italy, Spain and the United States were the sources of the convalescent and acute COVID-19 samples. PBMCs, B-cell-depleted T cells, or T cells provided the cDNA or gDNA that made up the material.

V was pared by 6 bases and J by 0 bases, with 11 bases between. The CDR3 is 14 residues long. The germline V gene encodes CDR1 KGHSH and CDR2 LQKENI. Original data processing: By means of reference gene primer amplification, nucleated cell counts were estimated. Profiled with immunoSEQ multiplex PCR; TCRdb holds only in-frame clones, not every one. The D gene and trimming were derived from the DNA, and the V and J assignments and clone size from that table. This repertoire shows 14,000 or so clones, around nine tenths found once; its top ten account for roughly a sixth. The source is a human donor with active COVID-19. The donor label of this sample is uncertain. The sample was peripheral blood. This chain uses TRBV18 with TRBJ1-1, with no clear D. The CDR3 region is CASSPGGMNTEAFF. The CDR3 coding sequence is TGTGCCAGCTCCCCGGGAGGGATGAACACTGAAGCTTTCTTT.